The 8 T cell receptor beta chains given below trace back to one sample, sequenced in a study of control samples from healthy donors and cancer patients. Produced via immunoSEQ multiplex PCR; TCRdb's table is partial and in-frame only. The sample includes about 77,000 clones, around 92% of them seen just once. The sample comprised blood. These receptors all come from a woman aged 55-69 years in good health.

CDR3 in amino acids: CASNYRDREAFF. DNA of the CDR3: TGTGCCAGCAATTACCGGGACCGTGAAGCTTTCTTT. The rearrangement uses TRBV28 and TRBJ1-1, with a possible D match to TRBD1 (5 bases). Germline values: CDR1 MDHEN, CDR2 SYDVKM. The CDR3 covers 12 residues. Trimming cost V 7 bases and J 7 bases, with 13 bases left between them.

The chain has TRBV3-1 (or the pseudogene TRBV3-2) and TRBJ1-6, with a possible D match to TRBD1 (5 bases). Germline V lookup: CDR1 LGHDT, CDR2 YNNKEL (reference sequence). V dropped 3 bases and J dropped 11 bases, with 11 bases sitting between them. The CDR3 has 13 amino acids. CDR3 protein: CASSQRGEPPLHF. DNA for the CDR3: TGTGCCAGCAGCCAGAGGGGAGAACCACCCCTCCACTTT.

The chain recombines TRBV5-1 with TRBJ2-3; 7 bases map to TRBD2. Germline values: CDR1 SGHRS, CDR2 YFSETQ. The length of the CDR3 is 16 residues. V lost 1 base and J lost 0; bases outside the gene matches: 5. The CDR3 DNA follows: TGCGCCAGCAGCTTGAATCTAGCGGAGAGCACAGATACGCAGTATTTT. It encodes CASSLNLAESTDTQYF. Based on the CDR3 plus reference TRBV5-1 and TRBJ2-3, the full variable domain is KAGVTQTPRYLIKTRGQQVTLSCSPISGHRSVSWYQQTPGQGLQFLFEYFSETQRNKGNFPGRFSGRQFSNSRSEMNVSTLELGDSALYLCASSLNLAESTDTQYFGPGTRLTVL.

This clone was recorded only once. The chain joins TRBV13 to TRBJ2-7; 8 positions match TRBD2. J gave up 0 bases and V 0 bases, and 7 bases lay outside the gene matches. The CDR3 extends over 17 amino acids. Germline CDR1 and CDR2: PRHDT and FYEKMQ (reference sequence). CDR3 region: CASSLGQNSGDSYEQYF. CDR3 coding DNA: TGTGCCAGCAGCTTAGGACAAAATAGCGGGGACTCCTACGAGCAGTACTTC.

The rearrangement joins TRBV2 to TRBJ2-2, with no clear D. The CDR3 sequence is 13 residues long. V lost 8 bases and J lost 2, with 9 bases in between. Germline V gives CDR1 SNHLY, CDR2 FYNNEI. CDR3 sequence reads: CASRTANTGELFF. CDR3 nucleotides: TGTGCCAGCCGTACAGCCAACACCGGGGAGCTGTTTTTT.

V usage is TRBV5-5 and J usage is TRBJ1-1; a possible D gene is TRBD1 (5 bases). This CDR3 region has 13 residues. V gave up 4 bases and J gave up 3 bases, with 10 bases separating them. In germline, CDR1 is SGHKS, CDR2 YYEKEE (reference sequence). In DNA form, the CDR3 reads TGTGCCAGCAGCCAACAGGTTCACACTGAAGCTTTCTTT. Its protein product is CASSQQVHTEAFF.

The rearrangement links TRBV30 to TRBJ1-1; D is ambiguous. CDR3 length: 11 amino acids. Deletions cut 3 bases from V and 5 bases from J, with 7 bases between. CDR1 is GTSNPN, CDR2 SVGIG, per germline (reference sequence). CDR3 residues: CAWSPRTEAFF. DNA of the CDR3: TGTGCCTGGAGCCCCAGGACTGAAGCTTTCTTT.

The V gene is TRBV10-2, the J gene TRBJ2-2, with no clear D. The CDR3 sequence is 13 residues long. The V gene's germline CDR1 is WSHSY and CDR2 SAAADI. Deletions cut 3 bases from V and 0 bases from J, with 2 bases between. The CDR3 DNA follows: TGCGCCAGCAGTGATCCGAACACCGGGGAGCTGTTTTTT. Protein sequence: CASSDPNTGELFF.